These 5 T cell receptor beta chains were all obtained from the same sample, sequenced in a study of blood T cells in healthy people across ages. Sample-barcoded 5' priming and a J-beta primer mix drove a second PCR of 7 to 11 cycles. TCRdb itself ran the 5' RACE reads through MiXCR, one entry per CDR3 protein. The sample shows about a million distinct CDR3 sequences, roughly 52% of them seen only once. The sample taken for sequencing was blood. Source of these receptors: a man aged 25-45 years in good health.

This clonotype was picked up a small number of times. V is TRBV29-1 and J is TRBJ1-2; D gene unclear. The V gene lost 7 bases and the J gene lost 8 bases, with 14 bases spanning the gap. This CDR3 is built from 11 residues. The germline CDR1 and CDR2 sequences are SQVTM and ANQGSEA. CDR3 sequence reads: CSALDLRGYTF. CDR3 sequence (DNA): TGCAGCGCCCTAGACTTGAGAGGCTACACCTTC.

V and J are TRBV4-3 and TRBJ1-4; D ambiguous. The CDR3 spans 16 residues. Germline V gene data show CDR1 as LGHNA and CDR2 as YSLEER. Trimming took off 0 bases at V and 7 bases at J, with 15 bases between the two ends. CDR3 sequence: CASSQEPKIEGEKLFF. For the CDR3, the DNA is TGCGCCAGCAGCCAAGAACCAAAAATCGAAGGTGAAAAACTGTTTTTT.

This rearrangement joins TRBV7-2 to TRBJ2-3; D is unclear. The V end lost 2 bases, the J end lost 0 bases, and 12 bases lay between the germline ends. The CDR3 consists of 16 residues. Germline assignment: CDR1 SGHTA and CDR2 FQGNSA. The CDR3 region is CASSLKVAASTDTQYF. CDR3 DNA: TGTGCCAGCAGCTTAAAGGTGGCGGCAAGCACAGATACGCAGTATTTT.

The chain couples TRBV12-3 or TRBV12-4 to TRBJ1-3; D not resolved. Trimming removed 2 bases from V and 6 bases from J, with 5 bases in between. The CDR3 consists of 12 residues. The CDR3 coding sequence is TGTGCCAGCAGTTTATCCCCAAACACCATATATTTT. This translates into CASSLSPNTIYF.

This chain links TRBV20-1 with TRBJ2-5; a weak D match, TRBD2 (5 bases). V lost 7 bases to trimming and J lost 1 base, with 13 bases between them. This CDR3 is 13 amino acids long. CDR1 and CDR2 from the germline V gene are DFQATT and SNEGSKA (reference sequence). The CDR3 DNA reads TGCAGTGTGGAGGCGCCGATCCAAGAGACCCAGTACTTC. Translating gives CSVEAPIQETQYF.